The 23 T cell receptor beta chains presented below share a single source sample, sequenced in a study of blood T cell repertoires in COVID-19 (dated by TCRdb to 2018 to 2020). Library preparation used the immunoSEQ multiplex PCR assay. TCRdb provides this immuneACCESS table in a form limited to in-frame rearrangements. Some clones are lacking; in checked studies, under half of them reflect an unresolved V gene, and why the rest are absent is not known. For this sample the table gives more than 200,000 clones, of which roughly nine tenths were detected only once. The ten largest make up 2.2% of the sample. The specimen was peripheral blood. Every receptor here comes from a woman in her 50s with acute or convalescent COVID-19.

J is TRBJ2-7 and V is TRBV5-1; 8 bases match TRBD1. CDR1 is SGHRS, CDR2 YFSETQ, per germline. The junction had 6 bases not matched to a gene; V was cut back by 0 bases and J by 1 base. This CDR3 region has 16 residues. CDR3 protein: CASSLDRTGLSYEQYF. The DNA of the CDR3 is TGCGCCAGCAGCTTGGACAGGACAGGGCTATCCTACGAGCAGTACTTC.

The chain is built from TRBV25-1 and TRBJ2-3; D possibly corresponds to TRBD2 (6 bases). CDR3 size: 16 residues. Germline V gene data show CDR1 as MGHDK and CDR2 as SYGVNS. Trimming cost V 2 bases and J 4 bases, with 16 bases left between them. The CDR3 DNA reads as TGTGCCAGCAGTGAACACAGCGGGCCAGTCGCAGATACGCAGTATTTT. Protein: CASSEHSGPVADTQYF.

This chain joins TRBV7-8 and TRBJ1-2, with a possible D match to TRBD1 (5 bases). Trimming removed 0 bases from V and 2 bases from J, with 10 bases in between. This CDR3 has 15 amino acids. CDR1 SGHVS and CDR2 FQNEAQ come from the germline V gene. CDR3: CASSLALGGNYGYTF. CDR3 nucleotide sequence: TGTGCCAGCAGCTTAGCCTTGGGGGGAAACTATGGCTACACCTTC.

In DNA, the CDR3 is TGTGCCAGCAGTTTGGTACAGGACTCCTACGAGCAGTACTTC. This codes for CASSLVQDSYEQYF. This sequence joins TRBV27 and TRBJ2-7, with a possible D match to TRBD1 (5 bases). The CDR3 length is 14 residues. The germline V gene encodes CDR1 MNHEY and CDR2 SMNVEV (reference sequence). Trimming removed 3 bases from V and 0 bases from J, with 9 bases in between.

The gene calls are TRBV5-1 and TRBJ1-6; a weak D match, TRBD1 (6 bases). With 1 base removed from V and 6 bases from J, the gap between germline ends came to 11 bases. The CDR3 sequence is 15 residues long. The germline V gene encodes CDR1 SGHRS and CDR2 YFSETQ. CDR3 in DNA: TGCGCCAGCAGCTTGAACAGGGAAGGTAATTCACCCCTCCACTTT. This translates into CASSLNREGNSPLHF.

The chain employs TRBV18 and TRBJ2-3; TRBD2 might be the D (7 bases). Germline CDR1 is KGHSH and CDR2 is LQKENI. V shed 0 bases and J shed 2 bases, with 12 bases lying between them. This CDR3 has 16 residues. CDR3 DNA: TGTGCCAGCTCACCACCACTCGCGGGGGCCACAGATACGCAGTATTTT. Protein product: CASSPPLAGATDTQYF.

CDR3 region: CAWNGANYGYTF. CDR3 DNA: TGTGCCTGGAACGGAGCGAACTATGGCTACACCTTC. This rearrangement joins TRBV30 to TRBJ1-2; no clear D. Looked up from germline, CDR1 is GTSNPN and CDR2 is SVGIG (reference sequence). Trimming shortened V by 4 bases and J by 2 bases, and 8 bases separated the two germline ends. The CDR3 runs to 12 residues.

The rearrangement links TRBV21-1 to TRBJ1-2. TRBV21-1 is designated a pseudogene. CDR3 size: 16 residues. CDR3 amino acids: CASSKHPGTHNYGYTF. DNA for the CDR3: TGTGCCAGCAGCAAGCATCCAGGGACTCATAACTATGGCTACACCTTC.

The chain carries TRBV30 and TRBJ1-2; D perhaps matches TRBD1 (5 bases). Germline-derived CDR1 and CDR2 are GTSNPN and SVGIG (reference sequence). CDR3 length: 13 residues. Trimming shortened V by 4 bases and J by 5 bases, and 14 bases separated the two germline ends. The CDR3, as DNA: TGTGCCTGGACGAGCACAGGCCTTTATGGCTACACCTTC. It encodes CAWTSTGLYGYTF. The whole variable domain, remainder taken from reference TRBV30 and TRBJ1-2, is SQTIHQWPATLVQPVGSPLSLECTVEGTSNPNLYWYRQAAGRGLQLLFYSVGIGQISSEVPQNLSASRPQDRQFILSSKKLLLSDSGFYLCAWTSTGLYGYTFGSGTRLTVV.

The chain recombines TRBV5-1 with TRBJ2-1, with D possibly matching TRBD2 (5 bases). Trimming shortened V by 7 bases and J by 7 bases, and 15 bases separated the two germline ends. This CDR3 spans 13 amino acids. From germline, CDR1 is SGHRS and CDR2 YFSETQ. The CDR3 is CASSNGMGNEQFF. Written as DNA, the CDR3 is TGCGCCAGCTCCAACGGGATGGGGAATGAGCAGTTCTTC.

This chain connects TRBV11-2 to TRBJ1-1, with D possibly matching TRBD1 (6 bases). V dropped 3 bases and J dropped 5 bases, with 13 bases sitting between them. This CDR3 is 14 amino acids long. Germline values: CDR1 SGHAT, CDR2 FQNNGV. CDR3 coding DNA: TGTGCCAGCAGCTTCTCTACAGGGAAGACTGAAGCTTTCTTT. Protein sequence: CASSFSTGKTEAFF.

The V call is TRBV27, the J call TRBJ1-2; possibly TRBD1 for D (6 bases). The CDR3 runs to 13 residues. Trimming stripped 2 bases from V and 4 bases from J, with 8 bases between. Germline V lookup: CDR1 MNHEY, CDR2 SMNVEV (reference sequence). Here the CDR3 reads CASSLRGGYGYTF. In DNA form, the CDR3 reads TGTGCCAGCAGTTTACGAGGGGGCTATGGCTACACCTTC.

V and J are TRBV5-1 and TRBJ2-1, with 10 bases aligning to TRBD2. CDR3 length equals 16 residues. Germline V gives CDR1 SGHRS, CDR2 YFSETQ. With 4 bases clipped from V and 5 bases from J, the junction kept 9 bases outside the gene matches. The CDR3 DNA is TGCGCCAGCAGCCTGAGGGGACTAGCGAGTAACAATGAGCAGTTCTTC. As protein: CASSLRGLASNNEQFF.

This CDR3 reads CASSRSSYNEQFF. CDR3 DNA sequence: TGTGCCAGCAGCCGGAGCTCCTACAATGAGCAGTTCTTC. This chain connects TRBV7-2 to TRBJ2-1, with D unresolved. Trimming removed 5 bases from V and 0 bases from J, with 5 bases in between. Germline loops: CDR1 SGHTA, CDR2 FQGNSA. The CDR3 covers 13 residues.

V gene TRBV5-5 combines with J gene TRBJ2-1; D is possibly TRBD1 (5 bases). CDR1 and CDR2 from the germline V gene are SGHKS and YYEKEE (reference sequence). V dropped 7 bases and J dropped 2 bases, with 13 bases sitting between them. The CDR3 is 14 amino acids. The CDR3 sequence is CASFRTGTYNEQFF. The CDR3 bases are TGTGCCAGCTTCCGCACAGGTACCTACAATGAGCAGTTCTTC.

The V gene is TRBV4-3, the J gene TRBJ2-3, with 7 bases fitting TRBD1. V was pared by 0 bases and J by 3 bases, with 9 bases of the junction left unmatched. CDR3 length equals 17 residues. The V gene's germline CDR1 is LGHNA and CDR2 YSLEER. CDR3 sequence: CASSQDELVQGTDTQYF. The CDR3 DNA sequence: TGCGCCAGCAGCCAAGATGAGCTGGTACAGGGGACAGATACGCAGTATTTT.

This rearrangement joins TRBV28 to TRBJ2-5, with D possibly matching TRBD2 (6 bases). Germline V gives CDR1 MDHEN, CDR2 SYDVKM. With 8 bases removed from V and 4 bases from J, the gap between germline ends came to 14 bases. This CDR3 spans 13 amino acids. The DNA of the CDR3 is TGTGCCAGCGAGGTGGCGGGGCGAGAGACCCAGTACTTC. It specifies CASEVAGRETQYF.

This clone was seen a few times. The J gene is TRBJ2-7, the V gene TRBV7-6; TRBD1 agrees at 8 bases. The J segment lost 2 bases and the V segment lost 5 bases, leaving 5 bases of the junction unmatched. CDR1 SGHVS and CDR2 FNYEAQ come from the germline V gene. The CDR3 is 14 amino acids. The CDR3 DNA reads TGTGCCAGCAGCAACCGGGACAGGACCTACGAGCAGTACTTC. Translation: CASSNRDRTYEQYF.

In DNA form, the CDR3 reads TGTGCCAGCAGCTTAGGCTTAGCTCCAGAGACCCAGTACTTC. Amino acids: CASSLGLAPETQYF. V and J are TRBV11-3 and TRBJ2-5, with D hard to call. The CDR3 consists of 14 residues. Germline values: CDR1 SGHNT, CDR2 YENEEA. V dropped 1 base and J dropped 4 bases, with 10 bases sitting between them. Variable domain in full (rest from reference TRBV11-3 and TRBJ2-5): EAGVVQSPRYKIIEKKQPVAFWCNPISGHNTLYWYLQNLGQGPELLIRYENEEAVDDSQLPKDRFSAERLKGVDSTLKIQPAELGDSAVYLCASSLGLAPETQYFGPGTRLLVL.

The rearrangement joins TRBV19 to TRBJ1-3; TRBD1 might be the D (5 bases). V was shortened by 7 bases and J by 2 bases, with 12 bases between the two germline ends. This CDR3 is built from 14 residues. In germline, CDR1 is LNHDA, CDR2 SQIVND (reference sequence). The CDR3 DNA reads as TGTGCCAGTATGTTTAGGGGCGCTGGAAACACCATATATTTT. It is translated as CASMFRGAGNTIYF.

The chain uses TRBV10-2 and TRBJ1-5; 8 bases map to TRBD1. From germline, CDR1 is WSHSY and CDR2 SAAADI. Trimming cost V 2 bases and J 4 bases; bases outside gene matches: 7. CDR3 length: 16 amino acids. The CDR3 nucleotides read TGCGCCAGCAGTGAGCCCATTCAGGGGGCGAATCAGCCCCAGCATTTT. Protein sequence: CASSEPIQGANQPQHF.

The CDR3 region is CASSSGHGTQYF. Written as DNA, the CDR3 is TGTGCCAGCAGCTCGGGACACGGGACCCAGTACTTC. The chain employs TRBV11-2 and TRBJ2-5; D is perhaps TRBD1 (6 bases). The CDR3 loop spans 12 amino acids. The V end was cut by 4 bases, the J end by 7 bases, with 10 bases between. Germline V CDR1 and CDR2: SGHAT, FQNNGV. The full variable domain, with the rest looked up from reference TRBV11-2 and TRBJ2-5, is EAGVAQSPRYKIIEKRQSVAFWCNPISGHATLYWYQQILGQGPKLLIQFQNNGVVDDSQLPKDRFSAERLKGVDSTLKIQPAKLEDSAVYLCASSSGHGTQYFGPGTRLLVL.

The chain couples TRBV5-1 to TRBJ2-3; possible D gene TRBD2, 6 bases. V lost 6 bases, J lost 1 base, and 15 bases lay in between. The CDR3 is 15 residues long. Germline V CDR1 and CDR2: SGHRS, YFSETQ. The CDR3: CASKPGTGGTDTQYF. CDR3 DNA: TGCGCCAGCAAACCGGGGACGGGAGGCACAGATACGCAGTATTTT.